The 27 T cell receptor beta chains reported below all come from one sample, sequenced in a study of blood T cells in healthy people across ages (dated by TCRdb to 2014 to 2015). The library was obtained by 5' RACE. The instrument given in TCRdb is Illumina HiSeq 2500. The second PCR ran for about 6 to 12 cycles and used a J-beta primer mix along with a sample-barcoded 5' primer. The public reads were quality trimmed at Q25 with fastp and then assembled into clones with MiXCR by TCRdb, keeping productive beta chains. Rows with a matching CDR3 protein are joined into one entry that keeps the most common DNA and genes. The sample table holds some 900,000 distinct CDR3 sequences, of which 29% were seen once. 17% of the sample comes from the top ten. Sequences were obtained from blood. The receptors come from an elderly woman in good health.

The J gene is TRBJ2-3, the V gene TRBV7-2; 7 positions agree with TRBD2. J lost 3 bases, V lost 5 bases, and 8 bases had no gene match. This CDR3 is built from 15 residues. Germline lookup yields CDR1 SGHTA and CDR2 FQGNSA. The CDR3 sequence: CASSLTSLATDTQYF. DNA of the CDR3: TGTGCCAGCAGCCTGACTAGCTTAGCGACAGATACGCAGTATTTT. Complete variable domain (other parts from reference TRBV7-2 and TRBJ2-3): GAGVSQSPSNKVTEKGKDVELRCDPISGHTALYWYRQSLGQGLEFLIYFQGNSAPDKSGLPSDRFSAERTGGSVSTLTIQRTQQEDSAVYLCASSLTSLATDTQYFGPGTRLTVL.

Only a few counts were recorded for this clonotype. The CDR3 DNA follows: TGTGCCACCAGCAGAGATGGGCGACAGGGATTCTCTGGGGCCAACGTCCTGACTTTC. Amino acids: CATSRDGRQGFSGANVLTF. This chain joins TRBV15 and TRBJ2-6; 7 bases fit TRBD1. Per the germline V gene, CDR1 is LNHNV and CDR2 is YYDKDF (reference sequence). This CDR3 region has 19 residues. With 0 bases clipped from V and 0 bases from J, the junction kept 8 bases outside the gene matches.

This clonotype was recorded at least ten times. The chain combines TRBV5-6 with TRBJ2-5; TRBD2 aligns across 8 bases. The CDR3 covers 16 residues. The V gene's germline CDR1 is SGHDT and CDR2 YYEEEE. Unmatched junction bases numbered 20, after V lost 9 bases and J lost 7 bases. The CDR3 nucleotides are TGTGCCACGTCCCCGGGGGGGACCCCAACCAGGGGGACCCAGTACTTC. Protein sequence: CATSPGGTPTRGTQYF.

J is TRBJ2-5 and V is TRBV19; perhaps D is TRBD1 or TRBD2 (5 bases each). The V gene lost 11 bases and the J gene lost 3 bases, with 22 bases spanning the gap. Per germline, CDR1 LNHDA and CDR2 SQIVND (reference sequence). The CDR3 sequence is 15 residues long. The CDR3 loop is CAGLPGVWGKETQYF. CDR3 nucleotide sequence: TGTGCCGGTCTTCCTGGGGTTTGGGGGAAAGAGACCCAGTACTTC.

Regarding this clonotype: A much larger clone is a single base away; this may be a read error. The J gene is TRBJ2-3, the V gene TRBV2, with 8 nucleotides matching TRBD1. The length of the CDR3 is 15 residues. CDR1 and CDR2 from the germline V gene are SNHLY and FYNNEI. CDR3 bases: TGTGCCGGCAGTACCACAGGGGGAAGCACAGATACGCAGTATTTT. It is translated as CAGSTTGGSTDTQYF.

This clonotype was recorded many times. The gene calls are TRBV12-3 or TRBV12-4 and TRBJ1-1; weak D call: TRBD1 (6 bases). The CDR3 runs to 15 residues. Trimming pared 6 bases from V and 0 bases from J, leaving 14 bases between. The CDR3: CASSPAGTLNTEAFF. The CDR3 DNA sequence: TGTGCCAGCAGCCCAGCCGGGACACTGAACACTGAAGCTTTCTTT.

Ten or more counts support this clonotype. The chain combines TRBV6-5 with TRBJ1-6; D may be TRBD1 (6 bases). CDR3 length: 15 residues. V lost 6 bases and J lost 9, with 18 bases in between. CDR1 is MNHEY, CDR2 SVGAGI, per germline. The CDR3 DNA is TGTGCCAGCAGCCTAACGGCTACAGGGACTTCACCCCTCCACTTT. Protein: CASSLTATGTSPLHF.

This clonotype was seen a handful of times. This may come from a read error, since a much larger clone is one base off. The chain joins TRBV14 to TRBJ2-7; D call uncertain. Germline CDR1 SGHDN, CDR2 FVKESK. This CDR3 has 10 amino acids. V was shortened by 8 bases and J by 7 bases, with 9 bases between the two germline ends. CDR3 DNA: TGTGCCAGCGGGAACAATGAGCAGTACTTC. Its protein is CASGNNEQYF. The entire variable domain, with the rest obtained from reference TRBV14 and TRBJ2-7, is as follows: EAGVTQFPSHSVIEKGQTVTLRCDPISGHDNLYWYRRVMGKEIKFLLHFVKESKQDESGMPNNRFLAERTGGTYSTLKVQPAELEDSGVYFCASGNNEQYFGPGTRLTVT.

Details on this clonotype: This may be a read error: a much more frequent sequence differs by one nucleotide. The J gene is TRBJ1-1, the V gene TRBV2; D remains unclear. The CDR3 covers 11 residues. Germline V gene data show CDR1 as SNHLY and CDR2 as FYNNEI. CDR3 loop: CAGSGNTEAFF. For the CDR3, the DNA is TGTGCCGGCAGTGGGAACACTGAAGCTTTCTTT.

In regard to this clonotype: Possible read error: a much larger clone is one base away. This rearrangement joins TRBV21-1 to TRBJ2-1; the table assigns TRBD2, which was not confirmed against the DNA. TRBV21-1 counts as a pseudogene. CDR3 size: 15 residues. DNA of the CDR3: TGTGCCAGCAGCAAGTCTTCGGGGGAGGAGGAGACCCAGTTCTTC. Its translation is CASSKSSGEEETQFF.

A note on this clonotype: A read error may be the cause here, since a much bigger clone is one base away. This chain links TRBV6-6 with TRBJ2-4; 10 nucleotides agree with TRBD1. The CDR3 length is 15 residues. V was clipped by 6 bases and J by 13 bases; unmatched bases: 15. The germline CDR1 and CDR2 sequences are MNHNY and SVGAGI (reference sequence). CDR3 protein: CASRRQGAHQEAQYF. In nucleotides, the CDR3 is TGTGCCAGCAGACGACAGGGGGCCCATCAAGAGGCCCAGTACTTC.

The V gene is TRBV4-1, the J gene TRBJ2-2, with 7 positions matching TRBD2. The length of the CDR3 is 15 residues. Germline CDR1 MGHRA, CDR2 YSYEKL. The trim removed 3 bases at V and 1 base at J, leaving 2 bases unmatched. For the CDR3, the DNA is TGCGCCAGCAGCCATTGGGGGGGGAACACCGGGGAGCTGTTTTTT. Encoded protein: CASSHWGGNTGELFF.

This clonotype has ten or more counts. The chain links TRBV7-2 to TRBJ1-4; D may be TRBD1 (6 bases). This CDR3 region has 15 residues. Looked up from germline, CDR1 is SGHTA and CDR2 is FQGNSA. V was shortened by 4 bases and J by 5 bases, with 14 bases between the two germline ends. CDR3 bases: TGTGCCAGCAGCTCAAGAGGGGGACGGAATGAAAAACTGTTTTTT. It encodes CASSSRGGRNEKLFF.

The chain uses TRBV12-3 or TRBV12-4 and TRBJ2-3, with a weak D call TRBD1 (7 bases). Trimming stripped 5 bases from V and 2 bases from J, with 17 bases between. The CDR3 runs to 16 residues. The CDR3, as DNA: TGTGCCAGCAGTAAGAATGGCAGGGGGGTCACAGATACGCAGTATTTT. As protein: CASSKNGRGVTDTQYF.

Ten or more counts support this clonotype. The chain uses TRBV6-5 and TRBJ1-4, with 7 bases matching TRBD1. V shed 0 bases, J shed 5 bases, and the junction held 3 bases outside the gene matches. CDR3 length: 15 residues. CDR1 and CDR2 from the germline V gene are MNHEY and SVGAGI. CDR3 DNA sequence: TGTGCCAGCAGTTACTCGCGCAGGGGGAATGAAAAACTGTTTTTT. Amino acid sequence: CASSYSRRGNEKLFF.

This clonotype was counted between two and nine times. One base away lies a much larger clone, so this may be a sequencing read error. The chain has TRBV29-1 and TRBJ2-1, with 9 bases lining up with TRBD1. CDR1 and CDR2 from the germline V gene are SQVTM and ANQGSEA. V lost 6 bases to trimming and J lost 13 bases; unmatched junction nucleotides: 16. This CDR3 comprises 14 residues. Written as DNA, the CDR3 is TGCAGCGTACGACCCGGACAGGGGCGGGAGACCCAGTTCTTC. This encodes CSVRPGQGRETQFF.

This clonotype was seen at least ten times. The chain has TRBV6-5 and TRBJ2-5, with 10 nucleotides matching TRBD1. CDR3 length: 12 residues. Germline V gene sequence: CDR1 MNHEY, CDR2 SVGAGI. The V and J ends lost 6 bases and 12 bases, in that order; junction bases with no gene match: 7. The CDR3 sequence is CASSPRQGAEYF. The CDR3 DNA reads as TGTGCCAGCAGCCCTCGACAGGGGGCGGAGTACTTC.

This clonotype was seen ten or more times. V is TRBV5-5 and J is TRBJ1-4; 7 positions match TRBD1. This CDR3 has 15 amino acids. The germline gives CDR1 SGHKS, CDR2 YYEKEE (reference sequence). With 4 bases clipped from V and 8 bases from J, the junction kept 11 bases outside the gene matches. CDR3 nucleotide sequence: TGTGCCAGCAGCGAACCGGGACAGCGGGGGGAAAAACTGTTTTTT. Its protein is CASSEPGQRGEKLFF.

This clonotype came up a few times. This may be a read error, as it is one base from a much larger clone. The chain combines TRBV11-2 with TRBJ2-1, with a tentative D call TRBD2 (5 bases). The J call may be mistaken, given a closer DNA end match to TRBJ2-7. CDR1 SGHAT and CDR2 FQNNGV come from the germline V gene. The CDR3 is 14 amino acids. The CDR3 bases are TGTGCCAGCAGCCCTTCGGGAACCAGCAATGAGCAGTACTTC. Translating it yields CASSPSGTSNEQYF.

This clonotype was counted between two and nine times. The chain recombines TRBV30 with TRBJ1-2, with 7 bases fitting TRBD1. Germline CDR1 is GTSNPN and CDR2 is SVGIG (reference sequence). CDR3 size: 15 residues. The trim removed 5 bases at V and 4 bases at J, leaving 13 bases unmatched. The CDR3 coding sequence is TGTGCCTGGGGCGACCGGGACAGAATTTTCTATGGCTACACCTTC. Translated: CAWGDRDRIFYGYTF.

This clonotype was counted many times. The chain is built from TRBV6-2 or TRBV6-3 and TRBJ2-2; TRBD2 matches 11 bases. Losses at the gene ends were 2 bases for V and 7 bases for J; bases not matched to a gene: 6. The CDR3 is 16 amino acids. CDR1 MNHEY and CDR2 SVGEGT come from the germline V gene. The CDR3, as DNA: TGTGCCAGCAGTTACAGACTAGCGGGGAGCGGCGGGGAGCTGTTTTTT. Translating gives CASSYRLAGSGGELFF.

This clonotype was counted many times. The chain combines TRBV6-2 or TRBV6-3 with TRBJ2-1; TRBD2 agrees at 10 bases. Per the germline V gene, CDR1 is MNHEY and CDR2 is SVGEGT. The CDR3 length is 16 residues. J lost 5 bases, V lost 2 bases, and 6 bases had no gene match. This chain's CDR3 is CASSYLLAGVDNEQFF. The CDR3 DNA sequence: TGTGCCAGCAGTTACCTTCTAGCGGGGGTCGACAATGAGCAGTTCTTC.

This chain links TRBV14 with TRBJ2-2; possibly TRBD1 for D (6 bases). There are 15 residues in the CDR3. The V and J ends lost 2 bases and 5 bases respectively, with 12 bases between them. CDR1 is SGHDN and CDR2 is FVKESK in the germline V gene. DNA for the CDR3: TGTGCCAGCAGCCAATTTCGGGACAAAACCGGGGAGCTGTTTTTT. This gives the protein CASSQFRDKTGELFF. The complete variable domain, with remaining parts taken from reference TRBV14 and TRBJ2-2, reads EAGVTQFPSHSVIEKGQTVTLRCDPISGHDNLYWYRRVMGKEIKFLLHFVKESKQDESGMPNNRFLAERTGGTYSTLKVQPAELEDSGVYFCASSQFRDKTGELFFGEGSRLTVL.

About this clonotype itself: At one of its ends the junction is not consistent with the germline gene, which may arise from a read error. The chain carries TRBV30 and TRBJ1-2; D is possibly TRBD1 (5 bases). Germline loops: CDR1 GTSNPN, CDR2 SVGIG (reference sequence). The CDR3 spans 13 residues. In DNA, the CDR3 is TGTGCCTGGAGTGTACAGGATATCTATGGCTACATCTTC. Encoded protein: CAWSVQDIYGYIF.

This clonotype was observed a few times. One base away lies a much larger clone, so this may be a sequencing read error. The V call is TRBV29-1, the J call TRBJ2-3; D possibly corresponds to TRBD2 (6 bases). Germline CDR1 and CDR2: SQVTM and ANQGSEA. This CDR3 contains 15 residues. The CDR3 here is CSVLKLATESDTRYF. CDR3 coding DNA: TGCAGCGTTCTAAAACTAGCCACGGAATCAGATACGCGGTATTTT.

The chain employs TRBV5-1 and TRBJ1-1, with D perhaps matching TRBD1 (5 bases). V was cut by 4 bases and J by 3 bases, with 13 bases left in between. The CDR3 totals 14 residues. Germline V gives CDR1 SGHRS, CDR2 YFSETQ. The CDR3 loop is CASSAEWGDTEAFF. DNA of the CDR3: TGCGCCAGCAGCGCCGAATGGGGGGACACTGAAGCTTTCTTT.

The chain combines TRBV6-6 with TRBJ2-1, with 12 bases fitting TRBD2. This CDR3 is 15 amino acids long. Germline CDR1 MNHNY, CDR2 SVGAGI (reference sequence). With 6 bases clipped from V and 9 bases from J, the junction kept 9 bases outside the gene matches. The CDR3 coding sequence is TGTGCCAGCAGCCCCCCTAGCGGGGGGGCCAGTGAGCAGTTCTTC. Residues: CASSPPSGGASEQFF.